This T cell receptor (beta chain) was observed in a study of siplizumab effects on memory and regulatory T cells. Assay: immunoSEQ multiplex PCR; the TCRdb copy retains only in-frame clones and omits some. The repertoire holds over 85,000 clones, roughly 92% seen once, with 1% to 1.5% in the top ten. CDR3 length: 13 amino acids. V gave up 5 bases and J gave up 7 bases, with 14 bases separating them. Germline CDR1 GTSNPN, CDR2 SVGIG (reference sequence). The J gene is TRBJ1-4, the V gene TRBV30; tentatively, D is TRBD1 (6 bases). Sequenced sample: CD4+ T cells sorted from blood. The clonotype was recovered from a human donor in good health. CDR3 in amino acids: CAWAGTRSEKLFF. Here the CDR3 DNA reads TGTGCCTGGGCCGGGACACGGAGTGAAAAACTGTTTTTT.